The T cell receptor beta chain under discussion was sequenced for a study of shared clonotypes between healthy human individuals. Turning to the study itself: Donors, aged 18 to 49, were a couple of women and a few men. Study results and limitations: A few donors shared around 5.1% of their naive CD4 clonotypes.

Only Caucasian adults living in Nashville, Tennessee served as donors. Comment on this clone: Its antigen is as yet unknown.

Every subset had its genomic DNA shared out evenly among several immunoSEQ plates. Profiled with immunoSEQ multiplex PCR; TCRdb holds only in-frame clones, not every one. Of around 690,000 clones listed, 90% are singletons. The CDR3 loop spans 15 amino acids. The V gene's germline CDR1 is MDHEN and CDR2 SYDVKM. V lost 3 bases to trimming and J lost 5 bases, with 13 bases between them. Sequencing was performed on memory CD8+ T cells from PBMCs. Subset specified: CD45RO+ cells pooled with CCR7-negative TemRA cells. The gene calls are TRBV28 and TRBJ2-2, with D possibly matching TRBD2 (5 bases). The receptor's source is a man aged 18-30 years in good health. Some clones in this sample may be carry-over from other donors' samples. CDR3 in DNA: TGTGCCAGCAGTTTTCTGGAGGCGGGTACCGGGGAGCTGTTTTTT. This sequence encodes CASSFLEAGTGELFF. Looking up the rest from reference TRBV28 and TRBJ2-2 gives the full variable domain: DVKVTQSSRYLVKRTGEKVFLECVQDMDHENMFWYRQDPGLGLRLIYFSYDVKMKEKGDIPEGYSVSREKKERFSLILESASTNQTSMYLCASSFLEAGTGELFFGEGSRLTVL.